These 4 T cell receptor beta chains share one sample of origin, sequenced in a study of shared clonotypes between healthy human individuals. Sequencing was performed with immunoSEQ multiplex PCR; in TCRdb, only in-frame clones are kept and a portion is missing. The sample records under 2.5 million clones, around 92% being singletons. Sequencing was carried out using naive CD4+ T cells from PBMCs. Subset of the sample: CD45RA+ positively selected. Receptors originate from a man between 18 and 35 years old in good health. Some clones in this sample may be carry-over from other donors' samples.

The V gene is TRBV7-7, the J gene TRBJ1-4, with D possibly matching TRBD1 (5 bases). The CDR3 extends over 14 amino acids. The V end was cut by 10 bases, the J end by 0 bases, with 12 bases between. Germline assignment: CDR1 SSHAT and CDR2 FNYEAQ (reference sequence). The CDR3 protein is CAIGHGSTNEKLFF. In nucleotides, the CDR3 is TGTGCCATCGGACACGGGTCAACTAATGAAAAACTGTTTTTT.

As DNA, the CDR3 is TGTGCCAGCAGTTCCCCAGGGTTATTGTTGCTCTCGAACATTCAGTACTTC. This encodes CASSSPGLLLLSNIQYF. V gene TRBV28 combines with J gene TRBJ2-4, with D possibly matching TRBD1 (5 bases). CDR1 and CDR2 from the germline V gene are MDHEN and SYDVKM. The V end lost 4 bases, the J end lost 7 bases, and 23 bases lay between the germline ends. The CDR3 covers 17 residues.

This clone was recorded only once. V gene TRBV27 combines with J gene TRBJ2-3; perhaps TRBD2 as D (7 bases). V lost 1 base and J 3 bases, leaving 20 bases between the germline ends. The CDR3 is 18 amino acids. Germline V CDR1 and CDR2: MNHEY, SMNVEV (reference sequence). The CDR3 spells CASSLFASGRRGTDTQYF. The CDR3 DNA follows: TGTGCCAGCAGTTTATTTGCTAGCGGCAGAAGGGGGACAGATACGCAGTATTTT.

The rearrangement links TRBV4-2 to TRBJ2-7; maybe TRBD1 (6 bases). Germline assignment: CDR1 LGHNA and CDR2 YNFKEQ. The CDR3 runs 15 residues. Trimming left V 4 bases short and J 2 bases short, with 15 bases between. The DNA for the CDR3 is TGTGCCAGCAGCCTCAGTAGGACAGCCCCCTACGAGCAGTACTTC. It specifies CASSLSRTAPYEQYF.